These T cell receptor beta chains were read from a single sample in a study of CD4 T cells in relation to SARS-CoV-2 and coronaviruses. Generated by immunoSEQ multiplex PCR, the TCRdb table keeps only in-frame clones and is missing some. The top ten clones hold roughly 1.6% of a sample with some 65,000 clones, 85% to 90% of them seen once. The material sequenced was memory CD4+ T cells from PBMCs. The source is a human donor in good health. Each CDR3 is given with its conserved first and last residue. D genes are given only for firm matches. Clone size is stated in some rows and not others, as once, few, many or a class when expanded.

j_call clone_size v_call d_call cdr3_nt cdr3_aa
TRBJ1-2 - TRBV15 TRBD1 TGTGCCACCAGCAGAGGCCACAGGGGGTATCACCCAGCTAACTATGGCTACACCTTC CATSRGHRGYHPANYGYTF
TRBJ2-1 - TRBV7-9 TRBD2 TGTGCCAGCAGCTTAGCGCGGGGACTAGCGGGGAATTACAATGAGCAGTTCTTC CASSLARGLAGNYNEQFF
TRBJ2-5 - TRBV21-1 - TGTGCCAGCAGCAAAGGGACAGGGGGCCGGGAGACCCAGTACTTC CASSKGTGGRETQYF
TRBJ2-3 - TRBV28 - TGTGCCAGCAGTTTGGGCAGGGCCACAGATACGCAGTATTTT CASSLGRATDTQYF
TRBJ2-1 - TRBV7-2 - TGTGCCAGCAGCTTAGCACAGGTGGCCTACAATGAGCAGTTCTTC CASSLAQVAYNEQFF
TRBJ2-3 - TRBV3-1/TRBV3-2 - TGTGCCAGCAGCCCCCACCGTGTGGGAGACCCGGTGGATACGCAGTATTTT CASSPHRVGDPVDTQYF
TRBJ2-1 - TRBV18 - TGTGCCAGCTCACCACCATTGGGGAAGGGAGCCTACAATGAGCAGTTCTTC CASSPPLGKGAYNEQFF
TRBJ1-4 - TRBV18 - TGTGCCAGCTCAGCCAAGGGGGATGAAAAACTGTTTTTT CASSAKGDEKLFF
TRBJ2-7 - TRBV4-1 TRBD1 TGCGCCAGCAGCCAAGATCAGGCAGGGGGATCCTACGAGCAGTACTTC CASSQDQAGGSYEQYF
TRBJ1-2 once TRBV6-5 TRBD1 TGTGCCAGCCACCATGGGACAGGGCACTATGGCTACACCTTC CASHHGTGHYGYTF
TRBJ2-7 - TRBV3-1/TRBV3-2 TRBD2 TGTGCCAGCAGCCAAGCCCTCAGCGGGGTCGAGCAGTACTTC CASSQALSGVEQYF
TRBJ2-7 - TRBV5-1 - TGCGCCAGCAGCTCGGAGGACCCATCAAGCGACGAGCAGTACTTC CASSSEDPSSDEQYF
TRBJ2-5 - TRBV5-1 - TGCGCCAGCAGCTTGAACCTCCAGGGTCAAGCGGAGACCCAGTACTTC CASSLNLQGQAETQYF
TRBJ2-5 - TRBV5-6 - TGTGCCAGCAGCTCATCAGGGATTTACCAAGAGACCCAGTACTTC CASSSSGIYQETQYF
TRBJ1-2 few TRBV28 - TGTGCCAGCAGTTACAGGGATGGCTACACCTTC CASSYRDGYTF
TRBJ1-5 few TRBV19 - TGTGCCAGCGCGGAGGGGCTGGAATATCAAAGGGACCAACAGCCCCAGCATTTT CASAEGLEYQRDQQPQHF
TRBJ2-2 - TRBV24-1 - TGTGCCACCAGTGATTCGCGAGCTCCGAACACCGGGGAGCTGTTTTTT CATSDSRAPNTGELFF
TRBJ2-7 - TRBV5-1 - TGCGCCAGCAGCTTGGGACCGACAGGCCTTTCCTACGAGCAGTACTTC CASSLGPTGLSYEQYF
TRBJ2-7 - TRBV7-8 - TGTGCCAGCAGCTCCCGGGACATTACCTACGAGCAGTACTTC CASSSRDITYEQYF
TRBJ1-2 - TRBV27 - TGTGCCAGCAGTTCTCAGCATACGGGGATCTATCGCTACACCTTC CASSSQHTGIYRYTF
TRBJ1-2 once TRBV2 TRBD1 TGTGCCAGCAGTGTCGGGACAGAGAACTATGGCTACACCTTC CASSVGTENYGYTF